This T cell receptor beta chain derives from a study of blood T cells in healthy people across ages. Per the germline V gene, CDR1 is SQVTM and CDR2 is ANQGSEA. CDR3 length: 15 residues. Unmatched junction bases numbered 14, after V lost 7 bases and J lost 5 bases. Sample-barcoded 5' priming and a J-beta primer mix drove a second PCR of 7 to 11 cycles. TCRdb ran MiXCR on the 5' RACE reads and lists one entry per CDR3 protein. The data hold some 640,000 distinct CDR3 sequences, with approximately 30% observed a single time. This clonotype was seen more than once but under ten times. The sample was blood. The gene calls are TRBV29-1 and TRBJ2-1, with 7 bases matching TRBD1. The receptor's source is a woman aged 80 or over in good health. The CDR3 DNA is TGCAGCGCATTTAGAGGGGCAGGGGGTAACAATGAGCAGTTCTTC. This gives the protein CSAFRGAGGNNEQFF.